Shown below are 12 T cell receptor beta chains from a single sample sequenced in a study of T cell responses to AZD1222 COVID-19 vaccine. This table comes from immunoSEQ multiplex PCR, and its TCRdb copy is limited to in-frame clones, with some not included. This sample has some 86,000 clones, with 70% to 90% found just once. Sequenced material: peripheral blood, taken on day 0 of AZD1222 vaccination. The receptors were sampled from an adult in good health.

This rearrangement joins TRBV4-1 to TRBJ1-4; 7 nucleotides agree with TRBD1. J was trimmed by 8 bases and V by 5 bases; bases with no gene match: 8. In germline, CDR1 is MGHRA, CDR2 YSYEKL. This CDR3 has 14 amino acids. This chain's CDR3 is CASSTGDSGEKLFF. Written as DNA, the CDR3 is TGCGCCAGCAGCACAGGGGATTCGGGAGAAAAACTGTTTTTT.

The V gene is TRBV18, the J gene TRBJ1-3, with D possibly being TRBD1 (5 bases). Trimming shortened V by 0 bases and J by 0 bases, and 12 bases separated the two germline ends. This CDR3 is built from 17 residues. Germline V lookup: CDR1 KGHSH, CDR2 LQKENI. Here the CDR3 reads CASSPPGATYSGNTIYF. Written as DNA, the CDR3 is TGTGCCAGCTCACCACCAGGGGCGACCTACTCTGGAAACACCATATATTTT.

V gene TRBV18 combines with J gene TRBJ2-7, with TRBD1 matching over 8 bases. The CDR3 runs 15 residues. Germline CDR1 reads KGHSH; CDR2 reads LQKENI. Germline trimming cut 4 bases from V and 2 bases from J; bases unmatched to any gene: 7. CDR3 sequence: CASSLRDRSAYEQYF. The CDR3 nucleotides read TGTGCCAGCTCACTCCGGGACAGGTCCGCCTACGAGCAGTACTTC.

The table lists this clone with a few counts. V and J are TRBV18 and TRBJ1-5, with 8 positions matching TRBD1. Per the germline V gene, CDR1 is KGHSH and CDR2 is LQKENI. The V gene end was trimmed by 6 bases and the J gene end by 6 bases; junction bases not matched to a gene: 7. The CDR3 spans 14 residues. The CDR3 bases are TGTGCCAGCTCGGGCGGACAGGGAATTCAGCCCCAGCATTTT. Its translation: CASSGGQGIQPQHF.

The chain recombines TRBV5-4 with TRBJ2-3, with 9 bases lining up with TRBD2. The junction had 4 bases not matched to a gene; V was cut back by 1 base and J by 4 bases. The CDR3 consists of 15 residues. From germline, CDR1 is SGHNT and CDR2 YYREEE (reference sequence). The CDR3 nucleotides read TGTGCCAGCAGCTTGTGGGCGGGGGGGCCAGATACGCAGTATTTT. It specifies CASSLWAGGPDTQYF.

This clone appeared a few times. This sequence joins TRBV29-1 and TRBJ1-2; a weak D match, TRBD1 (5 bases). The CDR3 spans 13 residues. Germline assignment: CDR1 SQVTM and CDR2 ANQGSEA. Trimming removed 7 bases at V and 2 bases at J, with 14 bases between. CDR3 loop: CSAQGGENYGYTF. CDR3 in DNA: TGCAGCGCCCAGGGTGGGGAAAACTATGGCTACACCTTC.

This clone was seen only once. The V call is TRBV4-1, the J call TRBJ1-2; TRBD1 matches at 7 bases. Germline assignment: CDR1 MGHRA and CDR2 YSYEKL. V gave up 4 bases and J gave up 6 bases; unmatched junction bases: 5. The CDR3 is 13 amino acids. The CDR3 protein is CASSLTTGHGYTF. The CDR3 region has the DNA TGCGCCAGCAGCCTCACGACAGGGCATGGCTACACCTTC.

J is TRBJ1-4 and V is TRBV6-4; D is possibly TRBD1 (6 bases). V was pared by 4 bases and J by 7 bases, with 16 bases between. The CDR3 is 15 residues long. CDR1 and CDR2 (germline): MRHNA, SNTAGT. CDR3: CASSGYRVVGEKLFF. CDR3 DNA sequence: TGTGCCAGCAGTGGGTACAGGGTAGTGGGTGAAAAACTGTTTTTT.

Here the CDR3 reads CSVEDLGTSGTYNEQFF. CDR3 nucleotides: TGCAGCGTTGAAGATTTAGGGACTAGCGGCACCTACAATGAGCAGTTCTTC. This chain joins TRBV29-1 and TRBJ2-1; 11 nucleotides agree with TRBD2. Germline assignment: CDR1 SQVTM and CDR2 ANQGSEA. The CDR3 is 17 amino acids. With 0 bases clipped from V and 2 bases from J, the junction kept 6 bases outside the gene matches.

The J gene is TRBJ2-5, the V gene TRBV12-3 or TRBV12-4, with D perhaps matching TRBD1 (5 bases). CDR3 length: 13 residues. Deletions cut 1 base from V and 5 bases from J, with 8 bases between. The CDR3 sequence: CASSLEQDETQYF. The CDR3 nucleotides are TGTGCCAGCAGTTTAGAACAGGATGAGACCCAGTACTTC.

The chain employs TRBV11-2 and TRBJ2-3, with 15 bases lining up with TRBD2. The J segment lost 4 bases and the V segment lost 5 bases, leaving 4 bases of the junction unmatched. The CDR3 covers 16 residues. Germline V gives CDR1 SGHAT, CDR2 FQNNGV. The CDR3 is CASSPGLAGGSDTQYF. Here the CDR3 DNA reads TGTGCCAGCAGCCCCGGACTAGCGGGGGGGTCAGATACGCAGTATTTT.

The gene calls are TRBV28 and TRBJ2-2; D call uncertain. Per the germline V gene, CDR1 is MDHEN and CDR2 is SYDVKM. V was cut by 4 bases and J by 1 base, with 7 bases left in between. The CDR3 has 14 residues. In DNA form, the CDR3 reads TGTGCCAGCAGTTCGCCCGGGAACACCGGGGAGCTGTTTTTT. This encodes CASSSPGNTGELFF.